The rows below give T cell receptor beta chains drawn from one sample of a study of blood T cell repertoires in COVID-19. Method: immunoSEQ multiplex PCR; TCRdb's copy keeps in-frame clones and lacks some. The table includes hundreds of thousands of clones, about 83% detected once. The specimen sequenced was peripheral blood. Receptors were obtained from a woman in her forties or fifties who had recovered from COVID-19. Both conserved end residues are part of each CDR3.

CDR3	V
CASSYPRPTGELFF	TRBV6-7
CASSSQQAYYGYTF	TRBV7-2
CASSLALGGDSNQPQHF	TRBV7-4
CASRLAGGANEKLFF	TRBV27
CASSVSGGAIGAYEQYF	TRBV19
CASSQERGTEYGYTF	TRBV14
CASSPGGYYGYTF	TRBV28
CAISNVGTSGMEQFF	TRBV10-3
CASSWTGANEKLFF	TRBV7-9
CASSLSGANSGNTIYF	TRBV7-3
CASRPGTWEGETQYF	TRBV27
CASSFGGTGELFF	TRBV5-1
CATSESGTDTQYF	TRBV24-1
CATSGATGGWGGYTF	TRBV24-1
CASRGGQPQHF	TRBV28
CASSKTGTGWSNEQFF	TRBV18
CASSYTGGRETQYF	TRBV6-5
CASLKTGSMNTEAFF	TRBV19
CATSRVAGRNTGELFF	TRBV15
CASSLALWRSNTGELFF	TRBV11-2
CAWSPGGLAQYF	TRBV30
CASSFPFAVPSGRHTGELFF	TRBV7-6
CASSPGTSAFYEQYF	TRBV18
CATSEGAGGNSYEQYF	TRBV15
CASSLPGQGLKQYF	TRBV6-5
CASSRSSENTGELFF	TRBV5-1
CASSARLAASYNEQFF	TRBV9
CACSTGGDNEQFF	TRBV30
CASSGMTSGQETQYF	TRBV28
CASSSKQGRNGNSPLHF	TRBV21-1
CASSQDPSGGSQFTQYF	TRBV4-3
CAIRGTGAPDTEAFF	TRBV10-3
CASSLGQGVYEQYF	TRBV5-1